This T cell receptor (beta chain) was profiled in a study of blood T cell repertoires in COVID-19. Looking at the study overall: Researchers got acute and convalescent COVID-19 samples from the United States, Italy and Spain.

In the source study's methods: Using reference gene primer amplification, nucleated cell counts were estimated. This table comes from immunoSEQ multiplex PCR, and its TCRdb copy is limited to in-frame clones, with some not included. D and trimming come from the DNA, and the V and J calls and clone size come from that table. The sample has roughly 250,000 clones, 84% seen once; the top ten hold 8.6%. V shed 6 bases and J shed 5 bases, with 20 bases lying between them. Germline-derived CDR1 and CDR2 are MNHEY and SVGAGI. This CDR3 has 15 residues. This TCR was recovered from a human donor in a cohort sampled during active COVID-19. V is TRBV6-5 and J is TRBJ2-7; D gene ambiguous. The sequencing sample was made of peripheral blood. CDR3 in DNA: TGTGCCAGCAGCTACCCCTCCGAGAATAACCACGAGCAGTACTTC. Translated: CASSYPSENNHEQYF.